The T cell receptor (beta chain) described here comes from a study of blood T cell repertoires in COVID-19. About the research overall: Samples representing acute and convalescent COVID-19 were sourced from the United States, Italy and Spain.

Produced via immunoSEQ multiplex PCR; TCRdb's table is partial and in-frame only. The repertoire holds around 300,000 clones, with more than 75% as singletons. Everyone who took part was roughly 18 to 89 years old, and they came from about two dozen US areas. Sequenced material: PBMCs or T cells enriched from blood (not recorded which). The sequence was obtained from a woman in her sixties or seventies in a cohort exposed to, infected with or recovered from COVID-19 (not recorded which).

The CDR3 region has the DNA TGTGCCAGCAGCCAAGATAGAGCGGGTTTCTCCTACAATGAGCAGTTCTTC. This encodes CASSQDRAGFSYNEQFF. The chain has TRBV14 and TRBJ2-1; TRBD2 is a possible D gene (6 bases). The germline V and J ends were trimmed by 0 bases and 0 bases, with 12 bases remaining between them. Germline V gene lookup returns CDR1 SGHDN and CDR2 FVKESK. The CDR3 runs to 17 residues.